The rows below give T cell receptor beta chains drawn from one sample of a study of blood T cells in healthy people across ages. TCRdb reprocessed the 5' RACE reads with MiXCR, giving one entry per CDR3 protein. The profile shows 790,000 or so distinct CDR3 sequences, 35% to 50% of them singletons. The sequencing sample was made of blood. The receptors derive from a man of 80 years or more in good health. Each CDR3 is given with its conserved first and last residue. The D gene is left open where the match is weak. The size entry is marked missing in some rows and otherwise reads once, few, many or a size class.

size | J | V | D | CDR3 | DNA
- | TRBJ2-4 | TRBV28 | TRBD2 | CASQGAVAGEQYF | TGTGCCAGCCAAGGGGCAGTCGCGGGAGAGCAGTACTTC
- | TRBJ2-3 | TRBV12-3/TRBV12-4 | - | CASSNSGGGDTQYF | TGTGCCAGCAGTAATAGCGGAGGGGGAGATACGCAGTATTTT
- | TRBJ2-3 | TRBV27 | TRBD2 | CASSLNPSGRVTDTQYF | TGTGCCAGCAGCCTAAACCCCAGCGGGAGGGTCACAGATACGCAGTATTTT
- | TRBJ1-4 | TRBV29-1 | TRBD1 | CSVILTGVTFPNEKLFF | TGCAGCGTTATCCTCACAGGGGTGACGTTCCCTAATGAAAAACTGTTTTTT
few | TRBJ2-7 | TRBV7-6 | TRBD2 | CASGSGASLAGSYEQYF | TGTGCCAGCGGTTCGGGGGCAAGTCTAGCGGGCTCCTACGAGCAGTACTTC
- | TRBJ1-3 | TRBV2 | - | CASSERGNTIYF | TGTGCCAGTTCGGAACGAGGAAACACCATATATTTT
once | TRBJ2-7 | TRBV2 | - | CASSESAREQYF | TGTGCCAGCAGTGAATCAGCGCGCGAGCAGTACTTC
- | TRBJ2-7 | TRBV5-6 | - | CASGLLDRGGSGEQYF | TGTGCCAGCGGCTTGTTGGATCGAGGGGGATCCGGCGAGCAGTACTTC
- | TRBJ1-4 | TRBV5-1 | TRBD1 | CASSLGTGVHEKLFF | TGCGCCAGCAGCTTGGGGACAGGGGTCCATGAAAAACTGTTTTTT
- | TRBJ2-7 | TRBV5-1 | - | CASSEGLISYEQYF | TGCGCCAGCAGCGAGGGACTGATCTCCTACGAGCAGTACTTC
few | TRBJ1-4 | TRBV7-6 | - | CASSLIAGPLEKLFF | TGTGCCAGCAGCTTAATTGCAGGGCCCCTCGAAAAACTGTTTTTT
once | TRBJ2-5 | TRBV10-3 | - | CAISGTGVQETQYF | TGTGCCATCAGTGGGACTGGGGTCCAAGAGACCCAGTACTTC
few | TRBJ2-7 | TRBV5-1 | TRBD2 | CASSPQRLAGAYEQYF | TGCGCCAGCAGCCCCCAGAGACTAGCGGGAGCCTACGAGCAGTACTTC
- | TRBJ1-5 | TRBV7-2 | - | CASSLDGVSSQPQHF | TGTGCCAGCAGCTTAGACGGGGTCTCGAGTCAGCCCCAGCATTTT
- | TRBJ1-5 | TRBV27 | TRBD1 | CASSLSGTGGNQPQHF | TGTGCCAGCAGTTTATCCGGGACAGGGGGCAATCAGCCCCAGCATTTT
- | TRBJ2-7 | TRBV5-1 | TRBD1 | CASARTGSYEQYF | TGCGCCAGCGCGAGGACAGGGTCCTACGAGCAGTACTTC
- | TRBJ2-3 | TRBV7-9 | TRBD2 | CAFGGLAVPDTQYF | TGTGCCTTCGGGGGACTAGCGGTACCAGATACGCAGTATTTT
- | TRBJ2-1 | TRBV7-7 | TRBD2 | CASSRGGLAGINEQFF | TGTGCTAGCAGCCGAGGGGGACTAGCGGGAATTAATGAGCAGTTCTTC
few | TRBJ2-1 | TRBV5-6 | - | CASSARLVSSYNEQFF | TGTGCCAGCAGCGCTCGACTCGTGAGCTCCTACAATGAGCAGTTCTTC
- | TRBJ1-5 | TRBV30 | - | CAGSVRGSQPQHF | TGTGCCGGGAGTGTACGGGGAAGCCAGCCCCAGCATTTT
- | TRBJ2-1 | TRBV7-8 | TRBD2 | CASSLVQREVPTNEQFF | TGTGCCAGCAGCTTAGTCCAGCGGGAGGTCCCTACCAATGAGCAGTTCTTC
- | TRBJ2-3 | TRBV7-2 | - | CASSLRLSNTDTQYF | TGTGCCAGCAGCTTAAGACTGTCTAACACAGATACGCAGTATTTT
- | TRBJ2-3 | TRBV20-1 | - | CSPAVRTDTQYF | TGCAGCCCAGCGGTCCGCACAGATACGCAGTATTTT